Below are 12 T cell receptor beta chains sequenced from a single sample in a study of technical replicates of blood from a handful of donors. TCRdb keeps only in-frame clones here, not all; method: immunoSEQ multiplex PCR. Here the sample spans 55,000 to 80,000 clones, about 96% being singletons. The sample comprised T cells isolated from PBMCs. These TCRs come from a human donor in good health.

This clone was recorded once. The V and J genes are TRBV7-9 and TRBJ2-5; 7 positions match TRBD1. The CDR3 covers 15 residues. Germline values: CDR1 SEHNR, CDR2 FQNEAQ (reference sequence). The trim removed 4 bases at V and 4 bases at J, leaving 9 bases unmatched. The CDR3 loop is CASSSGTENAETQYF. For the CDR3, the DNA is TGTGCCAGCAGCTCCGGGACAGAGAATGCAGAGACCCAGTACTTC. Drawing the rest from reference TRBV7-9 and TRBJ2-5, the complete variable domain is DTGVSQNPRHKITKRGQNVTFRCDPISEHNRLYWYRQTLGQGPEFLTYFQNEAQLEKSRLLSDRFSAERPKGSFSTLEIQRTEQGDSAMYLCASSSGTENAETQYFGPGTRLLVL.

V is TRBV27 and J is TRBJ2-7; maybe TRBD2 (7 bases). Germline V gene sequence: CDR1 MNHEY, CDR2 SMNVEV (reference sequence). The germline V and J ends were trimmed by 3 bases and 9 bases, with 15 bases remaining between them. The CDR3 is made up of 13 amino acids. CDR3 nucleotides: TGTGCCAGCAGTTTTTTTAGGGGGGGCGGGCAGTACTTC. Translation: CASSFFRGGGQYF.

This rearrangement joins TRBV2 to TRBJ1-5; 7 bases are shared with TRBD1. Germline CDR1 and CDR2: SNHLY and FYNNEI. CDR3 length equals 13 residues. V dropped 10 bases and J dropped 3; count of bases not matched to a gene: 6. CDR3 coding DNA: TGTGCCACCAGACAGGGATACAATCAGCCCCAGCATTTT. Protein: CATRQGYNQPQHF.

The chain joins TRBV5-4 to TRBJ2-7; TRBD2 matches 10 bases. Per germline, CDR1 SGHNT and CDR2 YYREEE (reference sequence). V lost 4 bases, J lost 7 bases, and 8 bases stayed unmatched. The CDR3 is 14 residues long. The CDR3 DNA is TGTGCCAGCAGCCGTAAGCGGGAGGGCCGTGAGCAGTACTTC. Amino acids: CASSRKREGREQYF.

V gene TRBV25-1 combines with J gene TRBJ2-1, with 9 bases fitting TRBD2. CDR1 is MGHDK and CDR2 is SYGVNS in the germline V gene. This CDR3 region has 18 residues. V dropped 4 bases and J dropped 0; count of bases not matched to a gene: 10. The CDR3 DNA follows: TGTGCCAGCAGTGGGGAGGTTCGAGCGGGGGGCTCCTACAATGAGCAGTTCTTC. Its protein product is CASSGEVRAGGSYNEQFF.

In DNA form, the CDR3 reads TGTGCCAGCAGCGGGAGCGGGGGGGCGCTCGATACGCAGTATTTT. Translating it yields CASSGSGGALDTQYF. This rearrangement joins TRBV14 to TRBJ2-3; 10 positions match TRBD2. Germline CDR1 is SGHDN and CDR2 is FVKESK. With 5 bases clipped from V and 6 bases from J, the junction kept 8 bases outside the gene matches. This CDR3 spans 15 amino acids.

This chain connects TRBV27 to TRBJ2-3; maybe TRBD1 (5 bases). Germline CDR1 and CDR2: MNHEY and SMNVEV (reference sequence). The CDR3 is 14 amino acids. Between the trimmed V and J ends, which lost 7 bases and 3 bases, there was a span of 14 bases. This CDR3 reads CASILSSGTDTQYF. In nucleotides, the CDR3 is TGTGCCAGCATTCTCTCCTCAGGGACAGATACGCAGTATTTT.

The chain is built from TRBV30 and TRBJ2-5; 10 bases align to TRBD2. After removal of 0 bases from V and 5 bases from J, the junction contained 6 bases not matched to a gene. This CDR3 comprises 15 residues. The germline gives CDR1 GTSNPN, CDR2 SVGIG (reference sequence). The CDR3 nucleotides are TGTGCCTGGAGTGTTGAGCGGGGGGGAGAGGAGACCCAGTACTTC. As protein: CAWSVERGGEETQYF.

The chain couples TRBV28 to TRBJ1-2; weak D call: TRBD1 (6 bases). V was pared by 6 bases and J by 3 bases, with 41 bases between. The CDR3 consists of 23 residues. CDR1 and CDR2 (germline): MDHEN, SYDVKM. In DNA, the CDR3 is TGTGCCAGCAGCACACGAAAAAGAAAACCCCGGGACAATTTTCATCTCGGCGACTATGGCTACACCTTC. As protein: CASSTRKRKPRDNFHLGDYGYTF.

The chain uses TRBV6-5 and TRBJ2-3; 9 bases agree with TRBD2. The CDR3 covers 15 residues. Unmatched junction bases numbered 4, after V lost 2 bases and J lost 4 bases. Per germline, CDR1 MNHEY and CDR2 SVGAGI. The CDR3 coding sequence is TGTGCCAGCAGTTACAGGCGGGAGGGGGCAGATACGCAGTATTTT. This sequence encodes CASSYRREGADTQYF.

This clone was counted once. V and J are TRBV4-1 and TRBJ2-3, with 10 bases fitting TRBD2. Per the germline V gene, CDR1 is MGHRA and CDR2 is YSYEKL. J lost 3 bases, V lost 6 bases, and 6 bases had no gene match. The CDR3 is made up of 15 amino acids. Here the CDR3 DNA reads TGCGCCAGCAGACAGACTAGCGGGCATACAGATACGCAGTATTTT. This codes for CASRQTSGHTDTQYF.

This clone has only one observation. This chain connects TRBV4-1 to TRBJ2-1; a possible D gene is TRBD2 (7 bases). Per the germline V gene, CDR1 is MGHRA and CDR2 is YSYEKL. CDR3 length: 16 amino acids. V lost 2 bases to trimming and J lost 5 bases, with 16 bases between them. The CDR3 loop reads CASSQYRGGKDNEQFF. The CDR3 DNA reads TGCGCCAGCAGCCAATATAGGGGGGGCAAGGACAATGAGCAGTTCTTC.